Only a few counts were recorded for the clone carrying this TCR beta chain. Its antigen is currently unknown. The data are from a study of response to subunit inactivated influenza vaccine. Broader study findings: Few additional T cells are recruited per seasonal influenza vaccination, authors suggested.

V lost 5 bases to trimming and J lost 7 bases, with 26 bases between them. CDR3 length equals 18 residues. Germline V gene lookup returns CDR1 SGHAT and CDR2 FQNNGV. MiXCR, applied by TCRdb to the RT-PCR reads, yields one record per CDR3 protein. The table shows about 800,000 distinct CDR3 sequences, with 21% occurring only once. This TCR came from a man aged 50 or older who received an inactivated influenza vaccine. The chain is built from TRBV11-2 and TRBJ2-2; D gene ambiguous. The sequencing used PBMCs from blood, collected roughly 5 days after vaccination. The CDR3 loop is CASSPLEWLLMGGGELFF. The CDR3 nucleotides are TGTGCCAGCAGCCCCCTCGAGTGGCTTCTTATGGGTGGCGGGGAGCTGTTTTTT. The full variable domain, its missing parts supplied by reference TRBV11-2 and TRBJ2-2, is EAGVAQSPRYKIIEKRQSVAFWCNPISGHATLYWYQQILGQGPKLLIQFQNNGVVDDSQLPKDRFSAERLKGVDSTLKIQPAKLEDSAVYLCASSPLEWLLMGGGELFFGEGSRLTVL.